The 30 T cell receptor beta chains listed next were all sequenced from one sample in a study of T cells after yellow fever vaccination. Each CDR3 protein is one row after TCRdb ran MiXCR on the 5' RACE reads. The sample carries some 390,000 distinct CDR3 sequences, approximately 6% recorded once. This material consisted of PBMCs, taken 5 days after the yellow fever booster vaccination. These receptors were obtained from a man aged 25-45 years who received the YFV17D yellow fever vaccine.

The chain employs TRBV5-1 and TRBJ2-5, with D maybe TRBD1 (5 bases). Looked up from germline, CDR1 is SGHRS and CDR2 is YFSETQ. V dropped 0 bases and J dropped 4 bases, with 16 bases sitting between them. CDR3 length: 16 residues. In nucleotides, the CDR3 is TGCGCCAGCAGCTTGGTAGGCAGGGCTGGATCAGAGACCCAGTACTTC. Residues: CASSLVGRAGSETQYF.

This clonotype was seen repeatedly, ten times or more. V usage is TRBV27 and J usage is TRBJ2-1; either TRBD1 or TRBD2 may supply D (6 bases each). The V end lost 5 bases, the J end lost 9 bases, and 20 bases lay between the germline ends. The CDR3 runs to 15 residues. Germline V CDR1 and CDR2: MNHEY, SMNVEV (reference sequence). The CDR3 here is CASSTGTGRRSEQFF. DNA for the CDR3: TGTGCCAGCAGTACAGGGACTGGGAGGCGCAGTGAGCAGTTCTTC.

This clonotype was found a few times. The V and J genes are TRBV20-1 and TRBJ1-4; D not resolved. The V end was cut by 0 bases, the J end by 4 bases, with 6 bases between. CDR3 length equals 13 residues. CDR1 is DFQATT and CDR2 is SNEGSKA in the germline V gene (reference sequence). The CDR3 nucleotides are TGCAGTGCTAGAGAAGCGGTTAATGAAAAACTGTTTTTT. Protein sequence: CSAREAVNEKLFF.

On this clonotype: The junction departs from germline at one end; a sequencing error may be responsible. The V call is TRBV20-1, the J call TRBJ2-7; 8 bases agree with TRBD2. Germline V gene sequence: CDR1 DFQATT, CDR2 SNEGSKA (reference sequence). The CDR3 extends over 16 amino acids. CDR3 region: CCARAAIKAGAAEQYF. CDR3 DNA sequence: TGCTGTGCTAGAGCAGCCATAAAAGCGGGAGCGGCTGAGCAGTACTTC.

This chain uses TRBV19 with TRBJ1-1; D gene unclear. There are 13 residues in the CDR3. The germline CDR1 and CDR2 sequences are LNHDA and SQIVND (reference sequence). The V gene lost 2 bases and the J gene lost 0 bases, with 4 bases spanning the gap. CDR3: CASSITMNTEAFF. The CDR3 nucleotides are TGTGCCAGTAGTATAACCATGAACACTGAAGCTTTCTTT.

This clonotype appeared many times. This chain links TRBV7-9 with TRBJ2-7, with D maybe TRBD1 (6 bases). This CDR3 spans 16 amino acids. CDR1 is SEHNR, CDR2 FQNEAQ, per germline (reference sequence). Trimming cost V 1 base and J 4 bases, with 17 bases left between them. The CDR3 DNA follows: TGTGCCAGCAGCTTAGGACCTACTCCCCAGGGGTACGAGCAGTACTTC. The encoded protein is CASSLGPTPQGYEQYF. Looking up the rest from reference TRBV7-9 and TRBJ2-7 gives the full variable domain: DTGVSQNPRHKITKRGQNVTFRCDPISEHNRLYWYRQTLGQGPEFLTYFQNEAQLEKSRLLSDRFSAERPKGSFSTLEIQRTEQGDSAMYLCASSLGPTPQGYEQYFGPGTRLTVT.

In its sample, this clonotype was seen many times. This chain links TRBV7-2 with TRBJ2-7, with D possibly matching TRBD2 (5 bases). The germline V gene encodes CDR1 SGHTA and CDR2 FQGNSA. Deletions cut 1 base from V and 6 bases from J, with 13 bases between. The CDR3 is 14 amino acids. Written as DNA, the CDR3 is TGTGCCAGCAGCTTAGACAGCCTACTAGGCGAGCAGTACTTC. Protein: CASSLDSLLGEQYF.

There are many counts of this clonotype. The CDR3, as DNA: TGTGCCACCTACTATCCGGCGCGGCAGTTCTTC. Translating it yields CATYYPARQFF. The genes are TRBV19 and TRBJ2-1; D ambiguous. V was cut by 10 bases and J by 12 bases, with 16 bases left in between. The CDR3 is 11 residues long. The V gene's germline CDR1 is LNHDA and CDR2 SQIVND (reference sequence). Full variable domain (outside the CDR3, taken from reference TRBV19 and TRBJ2-1): DGGITQSPKYLFRKEGQNVTLSCEQNLNHDAMYWYRQDPGQGLRLIYYSQIVNDFQKGDIAEGYSVSREKKESFPLTVTSAQKNPTAFYLCATYYPARQFFGPGTRLTVL.

This clonotype was observed a few times. V gene TRBV4-3 combines with J gene TRBJ2-3, with 8 positions matching TRBD2. CDR3 size: 20 residues. After removal of 0 bases from V and 0 bases from J, the junction contained 14 bases not matched to a gene. Per germline, CDR1 LGHNA and CDR2 YSLEER. Here the CDR3 DNA reads TGCGCCAGCAGCCAAGATCCCCCCCTCCCCAGCGGGGGAAGCACAGATACGCAGTATTTT. Its protein is CASSQDPPLPSGGSTDTQYF.

This clonotype turned up a few times. V and J are TRBV20-1 and TRBJ1-4; D gene ambiguous. V was pared by 6 bases and J by 0 bases, with 11 bases between. The germline V gene encodes CDR1 DFQATT and CDR2 SNEGSKA (reference sequence). The CDR3 length is 14 residues. The CDR3 region has the DNA TGCAGTGCCTTGGGCCGCTCAACTAATGAAAAACTGTTTTTT. Its protein product is CSALGRSTNEKLFF.

This clonotype was observed many times. The chain carries TRBV14 and TRBJ1-6; D might be TRBD1 (5 bases). Germline CDR1 is SGHDN and CDR2 is FVKESK. There are 17 residues in the CDR3. The V and J ends lost 4 bases and 9 bases respectively, with 22 bases between them. The CDR3, as DNA: TGTGCCAGCAGCCGCGACGGGGGGGGATCCGTACGTTCACCCCTCCACTTT. Encoded protein: CASSRDGGGSVRSPLHF.

This sequence joins TRBV20-1 and TRBJ2-1; the match to TRBD2 covers 12 bases. The CDR3 totals 18 residues. CDR1 and CDR2 from the germline V gene are DFQATT and SNEGSKA (reference sequence). Trimming took 3 bases from V and 3 from J; bases not matched to a gene: 12. CDR3 region: CSARLLAGGPKLYNEQFF. CDR3 DNA: TGCAGTGCTAGGCTGCTAGCGGGAGGGCCTAAACTCTACAATGAGCAGTTCTTC.

The chain uses TRBV12-3 or TRBV12-4 and TRBJ1-6, with D possibly matching TRBD1 (6 bases). Trimming left V 5 bases short and J 10 bases short, with 15 bases between. The CDR3 loop spans 14 amino acids. CDR3 DNA sequence: TGTGCCAGCAGTCCAACAGGGCCAGGATCACCCCTCCACTTT. This codes for CASSPTGPGSPLHF.

This clonotype was observed at least ten times. Written as DNA, the CDR3 is TGCGCCAGCAGCCAGAAGGGACTAGCGGGATTGGTCGACGAGCAGTACTTC. It yields the protein CASSQKGLAGLVDEQYF. This chain joins TRBV5-1 and TRBJ2-7; 13 nucleotides agree with TRBD2. The CDR3 is 17 amino acids. Unmatched junction bases numbered 12, after V lost 4 bases and J lost 5 bases. The germline V gene has CDR1 SGHRS and CDR2 YFSETQ.

This clonotype was counted at least ten times. The chain uses TRBV20-1 and TRBJ1-2; TRBD1 matches 7 bases. There are 14 residues in the CDR3. The junction had 15 bases not matched to a gene; V was cut back by 6 bases and J by 8 bases. Germline lookup yields CDR1 DFQATT and CDR2 SNEGSKA (reference sequence). The CDR3 DNA is TGCAGTGCAACGCCGGGACAGCGATCTATGGGCTACACCTTC. As protein: CSATPGQRSMGYTF.

In this sample, this clonotype turned up many times. This chain connects TRBV29-1 to TRBJ2-5; the match to TRBD1 covers 8 bases. V lost 7 bases to trimming and J lost 4 bases; unmatched junction nucleotides: 5. Germline V gene sequence: CDR1 SQVTM, CDR2 ANQGSEA. The CDR3 is 12 residues long. The CDR3 bases are TGCAGCGGCAGGGGGCCCGGAGAGACCCAGTACTTC. Translating gives CSGRGPGETQYF.

This clonotype was detected ten times or more. This chain uses TRBV7-9 with TRBJ2-5, with D possibly being TRBD1 or TRBD2 (5 bases each). The CDR3 consists of 15 residues. CDR1 is SEHNR and CDR2 is FQNEAQ in the germline V gene (reference sequence). Trimming removed 5 bases from V and 7 bases from J, with 20 bases in between. The CDR3, as DNA: TGTGCCAGCAGCATAGAGGGACCACGCAAGACGACCCAGTACTTC. This translates into CASSIEGPRKTTQYF.

This clonotype was counted only a few times. This rearrangement joins TRBV5-1 to TRBJ1-1; no clear D gene. V was trimmed by 1 base and J by 2 bases, leaving 12 bases between them. The CDR3 extends over 15 amino acids. Germline V gives CDR1 SGHRS, CDR2 YFSETQ. The CDR3 coding sequence is TGCGCCAGCAGCTTGAATCCAGAAATTAACACTGAAGCTTTCTTT. Amino acid sequence: CASSLNPEINTEAFF.

In its sample, this clonotype was seen many times. V and J are TRBV5-1 and TRBJ2-7; D gene unclear. V gave up 2 bases and J gave up 7 bases, with 10 bases separating them. CDR3 length equals 12 residues. Germline V gene sequence: CDR1 SGHRS, CDR2 YFSETQ. The DNA of the CDR3 is TGCGCCAGCAGCTTTAACAACCGGGAGCAGTACTTC. Its translation is CASSFNNREQYF.

This clonotype has ten or more counts. The CDR3 nucleotides are TGTGCCAGCAGTTTAGGAGGGAGTGAAGGGGAGCTGTTTTTT. Translating it yields CASSLGGSEGELFF. The gene calls are TRBV12-3 or TRBV12-4 and TRBJ2-2; perhaps TRBD2 as D (5 bases). The V end lost 1 base, the J end lost 8 bases, and 11 bases lay between the germline ends. The CDR3 is 14 amino acids.

There are a few counts of this clonotype. The rearrangement links TRBV5-1 to TRBJ2-1; D is unresolved. The CDR3 consists of 12 residues. The V end was cut by 5 bases, the J end by 5 bases, with 8 bases between. Germline values: CDR1 SGHRS, CDR2 YFSETQ. In DNA form, the CDR3 reads TGCGCCAGCAGTCCCCAGAACAATGAGCAGTTCTTC. This sequence encodes CASSPQNNEQFF.

The chain couples TRBV7-2 to TRBJ2-5; tentative D call: TRBD2 (6 bases). Trimming cost V 8 bases and J 4 bases, with 17 bases left between them. This CDR3 has 14 residues. Germline values: CDR1 SGHTA, CDR2 FQGNSA. The CDR3 DNA sequence: TGTGCCAGCCTGGAGGGGCGACCCCCAGAGACCCAGTACTTC. Amino acid sequence: CASLEGRPPETQYF.

This chain uses TRBV10-3 with TRBJ1-2; perhaps TRBD1 as D (6 bases). This CDR3 has 13 residues. Germline CDR1 ENHRY, CDR2 SYGVKD. V lost 6 bases and J 2 bases, leaving 10 bases between the germline ends. The CDR3 nucleotides read TGTGCCATCAGCCAACAGGGAAACTATGGCTACACCTTC. Protein sequence: CAISQQGNYGYTF.

Remarks on this clonotype: A much larger clonotype is one base distant, so this may be a read error. The gene calls are TRBV20-1 and TRBJ2-1; TRBD2 agrees at 12 bases. Germline CDR1 is DFQATT and CDR2 is SNEGSKA (reference sequence). With V trimmed by 8 bases and J by 7 bases, 6 bases remained unmatched. This CDR3 has 13 amino acids. CDR3: CSTGTSGLNEQFF. The CDR3, as DNA: TGCAGTACCGGGACTAGCGGGCTAAATGAGCAGTTCTTC.

This clonotype has at least ten counts. This chain links TRBV6-2 or TRBV6-3 with TRBJ1-5; TRBD1 aligns across 7 bases. Looked up from germline, CDR1 is MNHEY and CDR2 is SVGEGT. This CDR3 is 14 amino acids long. The J segment lost 6 bases and the V segment lost 7 bases, leaving 9 bases of the junction unmatched. CDR3: CASKSQGFVQPQHF. The CDR3 bases are TGTGCCAGCAAGTCACAGGGGTTCGTTCAGCCCCAGCATTTT.

The J gene is TRBJ2-3, the V gene TRBV7-2; TRBD2 agrees at 8 bases. The CDR3 sequence is 14 residues long. The V segment lost 6 bases and the J segment 1 base; nucleotides outside the gene matches: 3. Germline-derived CDR1 and CDR2 are SGHTA and FQGNSA. The CDR3 DNA sequence: TGTGCCAGCAGAGAGACTAGCGGCACAGATACGCAGTATTTT. This encodes CASRETSGTDTQYF.

This clonotype occurred many times. The chain employs TRBV4-3 and TRBJ2-7; 7 nucleotides line up with TRBD2. This CDR3 is 17 amino acids long. V was pared by 0 bases and J by 1 base, with 9 bases of the junction left unmatched. Germline V gene lookup returns CDR1 LGHNA and CDR2 YSLEER. This CDR3 is CASSQDSALATSYEQYF. The CDR3 DNA reads TGCGCCAGCAGCCAAGATTCAGCACTAGCGACATCCTACGAGCAGTACTTC.

In its sample, this clonotype was seen many times. The chain is built from TRBV5-1 and TRBJ2-1, with 9 nucleotides matching TRBD2. The CDR3 contains 16 residues. Trimming at V came to 4 bases and at J to 6 bases, leaving 11 bases not matched to a gene. Germline CDR1 and CDR2: SGHRS and YFSETQ. The CDR3 loop reads CASSPGLATNSNEQFF. In nucleotides, the CDR3 is TGCGCCAGCAGCCCTGGACTAGCGACTAATTCCAATGAGCAGTTCTTC.

In this sample, this clonotype turned up many times. The chain couples TRBV10-3 to TRBJ2-5, with D perhaps given as TRBD1 or TRBD2 (5 bases each). Germline-derived CDR1 and CDR2 are ENHRY and SYGVKD. The CDR3 is 13 residues long. Trimming removed 5 bases from V and 2 bases from J, with 9 bases in between. CDR3 protein: CAISPGTQETQYF. The CDR3 DNA reads TGTGCCATCAGTCCGGGGACGCAAGAGACCCAGTACTTC.

Many counts were recorded for this clonotype. The chain is built from TRBV10-3 and TRBJ2-1, with a tentative D call TRBD2 (5 bases). V was shortened by 6 bases and J by 0 bases, with 18 bases between the two germline ends. The germline gives CDR1 ENHRY, CDR2 SYGVKD. This CDR3 region has 17 residues. CDR3 residues: CAIRPRTSGDSYNEQFF. CDR3 in DNA: TGTGCCATCAGACCAAGAACAAGCGGAGACTCCTACAATGAGCAGTTCTTC.